Listed below are T cell receptor beta chains from one sample, sequenced in a study of blood T cell repertoires in COVID-19. Profiled with immunoSEQ multiplex PCR; TCRdb holds only in-frame clones, not every one. This table holds about 440,000 clones, roughly 87% found once. Sequenced sample: PBMCs or T cells enriched from blood (not recorded which). The source is a man aged 18 to 29 who had recovered from COVID-19. Each CDR3 is given with its conserved first and last residue. A D gene is named only where the DNA matches it firmly. A row's size may be missing; if present it is once, few, many or a size class.

clone size,J gene,D gene,V gene,CDR3 DNA,CDR3 protein
once,TRBJ1-1,TRBD1,TRBV13,TGTGCCAGCAGCTTAGCCCCCCATGGGGCAGGGGGGACTGAAGCTTTCTTT,CASSLAPHGAGGTEAFF
.,TRBJ2-5,.,TRBV9,TGTGCCAGCAGCGTAGCCCCTAGCCAAGAGACCCAGTACTTC,CASSVAPSQETQYF
.,TRBJ1-4,TRBD1,TRBV19,TGTGCCAGTAGCCCAGGACAGGCGGCTAATGAAAAACTGTTTTTT,CASSPGQAANEKLFF
once,TRBJ1-1,.,TRBV29-1,TGCAGCGTTGATAGTTCGTACACTGAAGCTTTCTTT,CSVDSSYTEAFF
few,TRBJ1-2,.,TRBV18,TGTGCCAGCTCATTCCGGTCACAGGGACCAAACTATGGCTACACCTTC,CASSFRSQGPNYGYTF
.,TRBJ1-1,.,TRBV3-1/TRBV3-2,TGTGCCAGCAGGTCAGGGGTTGATGCTTTCTTT,CASRSGVDAFF
.,TRBJ2-2,.,TRBV7-2,TGTGCCAGCAGCTTATCGCCCGCGGGGACCGGGGAGCTGTTTTTT,CASSLSPAGTGELFF
.,TRBJ1-5,TRBD1,TRBV6-6,TGTGCCAGCAGCTCGACAGGGGCCTTAATGTATCAGCCCCAGCATTTT,CASSSTGALMYQPQHF
.,TRBJ2-3,TRBD2,TRBV28,TGTGCCAGCAGTGCCGAACTAGCGGGCTCCCTCACAGATACGCAGTATTTT,CASSAELAGSLTDTQYF
.,TRBJ2-3,TRBD2,TRBV9,TGTGCCAGCAGCGTTCGGGCGGGAGGGTCTACAGATACGCAGTATTTT,CASSVRAGGSTDTQYF